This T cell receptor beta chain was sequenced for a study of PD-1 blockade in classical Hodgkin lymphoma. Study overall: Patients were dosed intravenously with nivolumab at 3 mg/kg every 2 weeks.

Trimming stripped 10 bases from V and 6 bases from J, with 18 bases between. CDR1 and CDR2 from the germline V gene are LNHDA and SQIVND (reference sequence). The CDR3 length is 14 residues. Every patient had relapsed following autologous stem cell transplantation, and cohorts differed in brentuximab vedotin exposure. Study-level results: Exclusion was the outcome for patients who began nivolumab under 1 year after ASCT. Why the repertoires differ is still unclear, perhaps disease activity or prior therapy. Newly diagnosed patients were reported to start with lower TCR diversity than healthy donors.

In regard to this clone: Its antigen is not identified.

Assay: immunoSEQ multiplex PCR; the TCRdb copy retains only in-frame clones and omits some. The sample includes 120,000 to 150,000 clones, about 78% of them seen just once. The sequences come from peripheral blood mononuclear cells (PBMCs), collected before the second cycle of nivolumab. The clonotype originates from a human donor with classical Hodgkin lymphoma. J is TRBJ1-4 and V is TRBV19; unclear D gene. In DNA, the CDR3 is TGTGCCACACAACGGGCGGCAGGTGATGAAAAACTGTTTTTT. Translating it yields CATQRAAGDEKLFF. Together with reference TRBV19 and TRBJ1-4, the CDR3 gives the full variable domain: DGGITQSPKYLFRKEGQNVTLSCEQNLNHDAMYWYRQDPGQGLRLIYYSQIVNDFQKGDIAEGYSVSREKKESFPLTVTSAQKNPTAFYLCATQRAAGDEKLFFGSGTQLSVL.